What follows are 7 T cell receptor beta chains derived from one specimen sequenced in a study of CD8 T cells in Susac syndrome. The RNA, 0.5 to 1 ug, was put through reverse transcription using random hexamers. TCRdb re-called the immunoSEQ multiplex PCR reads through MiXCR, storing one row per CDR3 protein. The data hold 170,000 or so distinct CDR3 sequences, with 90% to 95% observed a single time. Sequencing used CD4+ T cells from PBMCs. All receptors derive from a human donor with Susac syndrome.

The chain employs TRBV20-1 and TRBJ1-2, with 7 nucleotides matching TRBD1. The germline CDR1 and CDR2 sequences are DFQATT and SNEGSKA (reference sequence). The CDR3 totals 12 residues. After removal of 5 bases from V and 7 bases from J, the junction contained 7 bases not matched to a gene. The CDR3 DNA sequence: TGCAGTGCTGCTGACAGGGCAGGTGGCTACACCTTC. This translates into CSAADRAGGYTF.

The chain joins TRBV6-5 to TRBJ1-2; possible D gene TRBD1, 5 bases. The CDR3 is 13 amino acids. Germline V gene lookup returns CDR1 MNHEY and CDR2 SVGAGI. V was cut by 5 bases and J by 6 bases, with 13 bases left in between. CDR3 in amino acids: CASSPPGQNGYTF. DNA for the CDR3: TGTGCCAGCAGTCCCCCGGGGCAGAATGGCTACACCTTC.

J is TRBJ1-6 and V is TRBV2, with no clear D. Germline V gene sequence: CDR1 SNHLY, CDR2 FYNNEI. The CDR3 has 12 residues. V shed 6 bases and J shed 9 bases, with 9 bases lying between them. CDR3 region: CASRELGSPLHF. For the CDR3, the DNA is TGTGCCAGCAGGGAACTCGGTTCACCCCTCCACTTT.

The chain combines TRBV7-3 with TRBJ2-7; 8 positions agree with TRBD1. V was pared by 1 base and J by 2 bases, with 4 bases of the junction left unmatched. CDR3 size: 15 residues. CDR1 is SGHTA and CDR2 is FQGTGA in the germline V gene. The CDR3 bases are TGTGCCAGCAGCTTAATTCCGGGACAGGCCTACGAGCAGTACTTC. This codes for CASSLIPGQAYEQYF.

The CDR3 region is CASSLEKQETQYF. DNA of the CDR3: TGTGCCAGCAGCTTGGAAAAACAAGAGACCCAGTACTTC. The genes are TRBV7-8 and TRBJ2-5; D gene uncertain. V was cut by 3 bases and J by 2 bases, with 7 bases left in between. Germline V gene lookup returns CDR1 SGHVS and CDR2 FQNEAQ. The CDR3 consists of 13 residues.

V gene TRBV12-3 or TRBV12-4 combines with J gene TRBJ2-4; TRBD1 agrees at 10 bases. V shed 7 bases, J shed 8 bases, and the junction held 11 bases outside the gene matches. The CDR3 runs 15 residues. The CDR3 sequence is CASTSTGTGEDIQYF. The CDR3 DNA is TGTGCCAGCACTTCCACCGGGACAGGGGAGGACATTCAGTACTTC.

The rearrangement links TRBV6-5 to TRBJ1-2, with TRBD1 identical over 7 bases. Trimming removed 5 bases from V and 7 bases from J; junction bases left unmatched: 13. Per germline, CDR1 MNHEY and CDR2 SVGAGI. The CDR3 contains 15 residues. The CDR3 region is CASSPATGRASGYTF. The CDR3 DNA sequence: TGTGCCAGCAGTCCCGCGACAGGGAGGGCGAGTGGCTACACCTTC.